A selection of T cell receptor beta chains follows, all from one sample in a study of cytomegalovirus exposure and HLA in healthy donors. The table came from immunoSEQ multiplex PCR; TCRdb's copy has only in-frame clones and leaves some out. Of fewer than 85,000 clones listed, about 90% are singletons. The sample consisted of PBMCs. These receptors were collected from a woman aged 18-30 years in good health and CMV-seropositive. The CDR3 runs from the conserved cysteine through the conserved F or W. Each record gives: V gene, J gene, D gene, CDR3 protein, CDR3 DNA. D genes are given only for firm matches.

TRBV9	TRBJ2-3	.	CASSGSGNTDTQYF	TGTGCCAGCAGCGGTAGCGGCAACACAGATACGCAGTATTTT
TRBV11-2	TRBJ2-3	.	CASSLDGVADTDTQYF	TGTGCCAGCAGCTTAGATGGGGTAGCGGACACAGATACGCAGTATTTT
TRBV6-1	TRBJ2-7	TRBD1	CASSEETGASYEQYF	TGTGCCAGCAGTGAAGAGACAGGGGCTTCCTACGAGCAGTACTTC
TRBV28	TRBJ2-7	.	CASSGDYEQYF	TGTGCCAGCAGCGGGGACTACGAGCAGTACTTC
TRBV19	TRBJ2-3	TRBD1	CASSTLTGAGDTQYF	TGTGCCAGTAGTACCCTGACAGGGGCAGGGGATACGCAGTATTTT
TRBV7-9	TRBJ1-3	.	CASSFSGGGNTIYF	TGTGCCAGCAGCTTCTCCGGGGGTGGAAACACCATATATTTT
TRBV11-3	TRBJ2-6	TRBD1	CASSPGTGFGANVLTF	TGTGCCAGCAGCCCAGGGACAGGGTTTGGGGCCAACGTCCTGACTTTC
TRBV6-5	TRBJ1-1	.	CASRGGYGTEAFF	TGTGCCAGTAGGGGGGGGTACGGAACTGAAGCTTTCTTT
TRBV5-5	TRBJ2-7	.	CASSLAYEQYF	TGTGCCAGCAGCTTGGCGTACGAGCAGTACTTC
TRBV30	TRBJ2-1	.	CAWSKSGYRYNEQFF	TGTGCCTGGAGTAAAAGCGGATATCGTTACAATGAGCAGTTCTTC
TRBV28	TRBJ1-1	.	CASSLSGGGANTEAFF	TGTGCCAGCAGTTTATCTGGTGGGGGCGCCAACACTGAAGCTTTCTTT
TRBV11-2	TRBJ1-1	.	CASSFSAGMVFF	TGTGCCAGCAGCTTCAGCGCGGGGATGGTTTTCTTT